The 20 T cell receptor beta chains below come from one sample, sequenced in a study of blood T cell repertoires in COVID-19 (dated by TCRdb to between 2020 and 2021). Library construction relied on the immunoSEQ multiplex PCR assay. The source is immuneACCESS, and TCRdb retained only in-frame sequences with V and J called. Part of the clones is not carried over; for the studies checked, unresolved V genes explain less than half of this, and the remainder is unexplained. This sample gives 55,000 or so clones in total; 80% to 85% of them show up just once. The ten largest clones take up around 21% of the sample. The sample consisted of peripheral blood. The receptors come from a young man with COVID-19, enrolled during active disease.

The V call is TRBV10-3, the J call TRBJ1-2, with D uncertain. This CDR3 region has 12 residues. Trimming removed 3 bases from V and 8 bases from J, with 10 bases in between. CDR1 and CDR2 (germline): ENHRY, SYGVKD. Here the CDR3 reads CAISDPGQGYTF. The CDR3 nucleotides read TGTGCCATCAGTGACCCGGGTCAAGGCTACACCTTC.

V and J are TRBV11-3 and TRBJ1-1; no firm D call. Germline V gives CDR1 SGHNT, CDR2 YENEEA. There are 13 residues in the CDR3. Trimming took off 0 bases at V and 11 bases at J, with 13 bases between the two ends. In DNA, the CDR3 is TGTGCCAGCAGCTTAGATCCGTTGAACGGTGCTTTCTTT. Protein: CASSLDPLNGAFF. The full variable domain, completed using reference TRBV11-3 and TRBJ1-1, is EAGVVQSPRYKIIEKKQPVAFWCNPISGHNTLYWYLQNLGQGPELLIRYENEEAVDDSQLPKDRFSAERLKGVDSTLKIQPAELGDSAVYLCASSLDPLNGAFFGQGTRLTVV.

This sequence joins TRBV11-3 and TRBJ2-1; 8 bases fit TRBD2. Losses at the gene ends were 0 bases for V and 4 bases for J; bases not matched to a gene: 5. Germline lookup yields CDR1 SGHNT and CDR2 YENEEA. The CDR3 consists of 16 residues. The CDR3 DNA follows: TGTGCCAGCAGCTTAGATGCGGGGGGCTTTTACAATGAGCAGTTCTTC. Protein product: CASSLDAGGFYNEQFF.

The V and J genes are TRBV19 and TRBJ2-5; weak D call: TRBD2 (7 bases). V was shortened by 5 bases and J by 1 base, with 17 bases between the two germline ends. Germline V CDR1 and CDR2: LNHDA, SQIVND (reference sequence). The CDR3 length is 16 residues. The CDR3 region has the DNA TGTGCCAGTAGTTTGGATCGGGGGGACACCCAAGAGACCCAGTACTTC. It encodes CASSLDRGDTQETQYF.

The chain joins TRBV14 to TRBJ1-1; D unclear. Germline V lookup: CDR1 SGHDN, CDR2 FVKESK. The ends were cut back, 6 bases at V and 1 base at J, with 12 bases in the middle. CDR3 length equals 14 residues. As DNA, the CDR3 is TGTGCCAGCAGTATCGGGATAGCGAACACTGAAGCTTTCTTT. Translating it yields CASSIGIANTEAFF.

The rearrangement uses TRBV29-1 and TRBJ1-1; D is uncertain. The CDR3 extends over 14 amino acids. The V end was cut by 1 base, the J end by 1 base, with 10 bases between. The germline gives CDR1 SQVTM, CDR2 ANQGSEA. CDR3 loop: CSVEVGRANTEAFF. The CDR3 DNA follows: TGCAGCGTTGAAGTGGGCCGAGCGAACACTGAAGCTTTCTTT.

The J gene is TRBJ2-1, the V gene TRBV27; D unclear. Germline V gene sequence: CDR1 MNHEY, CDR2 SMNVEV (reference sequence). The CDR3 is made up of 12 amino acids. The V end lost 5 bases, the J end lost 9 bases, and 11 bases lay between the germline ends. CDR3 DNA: TGTGCCAGCAGTATCCTAGGCAGTGAGCAGTTCTTC. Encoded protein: CASSILGSEQFF.

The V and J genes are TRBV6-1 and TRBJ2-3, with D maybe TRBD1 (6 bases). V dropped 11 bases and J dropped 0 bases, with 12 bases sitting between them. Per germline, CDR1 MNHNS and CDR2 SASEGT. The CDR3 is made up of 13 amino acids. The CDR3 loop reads CAVGGASTDTQYF. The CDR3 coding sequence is TGTGCCGTAGGGGGAGCGAGCACAGATACGCAGTATTTT.

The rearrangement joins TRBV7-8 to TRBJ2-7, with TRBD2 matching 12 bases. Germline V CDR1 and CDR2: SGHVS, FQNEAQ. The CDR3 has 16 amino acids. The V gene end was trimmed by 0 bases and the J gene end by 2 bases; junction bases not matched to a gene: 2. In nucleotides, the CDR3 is TGTGCCAGCAGCTTAGCTACTAGCGGGGGGCCCTACGAGCAGTACTTC. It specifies CASSLATSGGPYEQYF. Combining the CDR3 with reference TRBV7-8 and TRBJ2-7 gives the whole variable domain GAGVSQSPRYKVAKRGQDVALRCDPISGHVSLFWYQQALGQGPEFLTYFQNEAQLDKSGLPSDRFFAERPEGSVSTLKIQRTQQEDSAVYLCASSLATSGGPYEQYFGPGTRLTVT.

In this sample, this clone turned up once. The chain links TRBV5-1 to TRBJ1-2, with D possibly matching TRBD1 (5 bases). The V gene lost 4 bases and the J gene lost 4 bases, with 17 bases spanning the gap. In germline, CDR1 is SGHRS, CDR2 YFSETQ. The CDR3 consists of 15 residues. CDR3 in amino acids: CASSLAEGSSYGYTF. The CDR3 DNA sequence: TGCGCCAGCAGCCTCGCGGAGGGGAGTTCCTATGGCTACACCTTC.

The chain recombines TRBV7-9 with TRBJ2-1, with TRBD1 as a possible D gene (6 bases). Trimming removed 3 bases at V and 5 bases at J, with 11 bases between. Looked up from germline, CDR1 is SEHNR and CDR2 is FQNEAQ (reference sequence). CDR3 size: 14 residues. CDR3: CASSFGTLNNEQFF. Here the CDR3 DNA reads TGTGCCAGCAGCTTCGGGACATTAAACAATGAGCAGTTCTTC.

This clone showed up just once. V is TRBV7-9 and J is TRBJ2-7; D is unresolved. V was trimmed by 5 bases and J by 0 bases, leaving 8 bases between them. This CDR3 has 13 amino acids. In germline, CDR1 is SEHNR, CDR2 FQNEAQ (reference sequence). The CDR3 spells CASSGQSSYEQYF. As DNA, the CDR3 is TGTGCCAGCAGCGGGCAGAGCTCCTACGAGCAGTACTTC.

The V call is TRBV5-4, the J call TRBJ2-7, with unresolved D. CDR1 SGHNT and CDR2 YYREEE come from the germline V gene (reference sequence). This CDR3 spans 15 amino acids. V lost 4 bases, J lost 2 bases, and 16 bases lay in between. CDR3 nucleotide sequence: TGTGCCAGCAGCGATCGTCCCCGGGTCACCTACGAGCAGTACTTC. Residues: CASSDRPRVTYEQYF.

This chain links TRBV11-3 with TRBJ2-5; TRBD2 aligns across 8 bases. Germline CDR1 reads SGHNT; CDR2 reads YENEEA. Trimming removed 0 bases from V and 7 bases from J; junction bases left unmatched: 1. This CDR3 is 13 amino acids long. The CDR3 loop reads CASSLDRGGTQYF. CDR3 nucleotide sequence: TGTGCCAGCAGCTTAGATCGGGGGGGGACCCAGTACTTC.

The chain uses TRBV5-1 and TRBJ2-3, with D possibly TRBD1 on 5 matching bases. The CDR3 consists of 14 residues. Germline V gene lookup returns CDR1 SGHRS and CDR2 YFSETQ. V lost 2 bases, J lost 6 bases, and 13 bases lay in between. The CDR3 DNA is TGCGCCAGCAGCTTATCTATCGACAGCGATACGCAGTATTTT. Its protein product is CASSLSIDSDTQYF.

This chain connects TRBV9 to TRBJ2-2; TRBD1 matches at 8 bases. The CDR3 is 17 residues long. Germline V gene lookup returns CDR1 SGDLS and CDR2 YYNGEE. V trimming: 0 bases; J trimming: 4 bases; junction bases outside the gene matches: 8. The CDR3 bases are TGTGCCAGCAGCGTAGCGCAGGGGGCGCCTCGCACCGGGGAGCTGTTTTTT. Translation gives CASSVAQGAPRTGELFF.

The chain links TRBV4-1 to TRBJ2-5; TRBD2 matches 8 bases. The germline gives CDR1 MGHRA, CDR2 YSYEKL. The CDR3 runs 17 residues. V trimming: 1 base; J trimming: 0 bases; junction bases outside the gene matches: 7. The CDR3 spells CASSQVWSGGYQETQYF. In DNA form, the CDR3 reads TGCGCCAGCAGCCAAGTCTGGTCGGGGGGGTACCAAGAGACCCAGTACTTC.

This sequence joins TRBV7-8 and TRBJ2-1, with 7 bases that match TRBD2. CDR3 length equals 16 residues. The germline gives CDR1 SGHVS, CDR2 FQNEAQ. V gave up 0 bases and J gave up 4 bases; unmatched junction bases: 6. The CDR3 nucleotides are TGTGCCAGCAGCTTAGCGCGGACTAGTATATACAATGAGCAGTTCTTC. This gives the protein CASSLARTSIYNEQFF.

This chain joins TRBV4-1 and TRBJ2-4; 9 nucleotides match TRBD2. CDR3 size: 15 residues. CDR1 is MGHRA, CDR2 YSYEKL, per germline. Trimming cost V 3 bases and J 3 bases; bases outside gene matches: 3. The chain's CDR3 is CASSHPAGGKNIQYF. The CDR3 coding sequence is TGCGCCAGCAGCCATCCAGCGGGGGGCAAAAACATTCAGTACTTC.

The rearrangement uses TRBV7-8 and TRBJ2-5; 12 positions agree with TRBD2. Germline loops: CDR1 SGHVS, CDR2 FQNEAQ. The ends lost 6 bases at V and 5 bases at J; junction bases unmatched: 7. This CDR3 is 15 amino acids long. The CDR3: CASSSTSGGQETQYF. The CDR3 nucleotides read TGTGCCAGCAGTTCTACTAGCGGGGGGCAGGAGACCCAGTACTTC.